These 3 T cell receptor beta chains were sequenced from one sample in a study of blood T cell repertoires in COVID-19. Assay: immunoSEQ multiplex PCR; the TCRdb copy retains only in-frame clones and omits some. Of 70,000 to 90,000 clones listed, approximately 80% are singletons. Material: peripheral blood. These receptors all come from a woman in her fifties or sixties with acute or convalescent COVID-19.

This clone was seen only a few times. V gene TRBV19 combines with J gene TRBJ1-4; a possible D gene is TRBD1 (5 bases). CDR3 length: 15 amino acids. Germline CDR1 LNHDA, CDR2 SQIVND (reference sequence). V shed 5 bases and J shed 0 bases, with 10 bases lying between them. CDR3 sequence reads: CASSVQVATNEKLFF. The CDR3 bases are TGTGCCAGTAGTGTACAGGTCGCAACTAATGAAAAACTGTTTTTT.

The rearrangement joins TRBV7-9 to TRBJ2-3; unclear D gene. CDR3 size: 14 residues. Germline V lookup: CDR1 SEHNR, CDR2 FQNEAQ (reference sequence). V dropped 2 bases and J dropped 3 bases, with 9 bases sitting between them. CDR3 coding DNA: TGTGCCAGCAGCTTATGGTACGCGACAGATACGCAGTATTTT. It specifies CASSLWYATDTQYF.

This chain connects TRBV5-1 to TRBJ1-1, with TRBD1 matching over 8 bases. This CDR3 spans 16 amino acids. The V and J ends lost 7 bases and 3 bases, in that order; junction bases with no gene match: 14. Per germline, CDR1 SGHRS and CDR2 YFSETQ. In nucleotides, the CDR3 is TGCGCCAGCGAGCAAGGGAGGACAGGGCGGGACACTGAAGCTTTCTTT. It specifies CASEQGRTGRDTEAFF.